This T cell receptor (beta chain) was recovered during a study of CD8 T cells in ankylosing spondylitis (dated by TCRdb to about 2017). At the level of the whole study: T cell receptor beta repertoires were profiled in healthy donors and ankylosing spondylitis patients so that disease-linked TCR variants could be found. The full study cohort comprised about 25 ankylosing spondylitis patients and approximately 100 healthy donors. Peripheral blood was sampled, and synovial fluid was additionally collected from ankylosing spondylitis patients. What the authors observed across the whole study: The disease-linked clones had a CD8+ phenotype and were found at relatively low frequencies in peripheral blood. A TCR beta motif made up of eight or nine highly homologous amino acid variants appeared to be characteristic of blood from ankylosing spondylitis patients. According to the report, matched synovial fluid samples from ankylosing spondylitis patients were significantly enriched for the disease-linked clones. Some TCR beta motif variants had previously been reported in synovial fluid and blood of reactive arthritis patients, which suggested common disease-initiation mechanisms.

Sequenced on an Illumina HiSeq 2500. Quantitative 5'-RACE with molecular barcodes was used to prepare TCR beta libraries. The original methods were these. Disease-linked TCR variants were identified with a new computational method built on a probabilistic model of VDJ rearrangement. TCRdb reworked the public reads: Q25 trimming with fastp, MiXCR clone assembly, productive beta chains retained. Every entry covers one CDR3 protein and lists the most common genes and DNA from its rows. The V and J calls and clone size come from TCRdb's table, not from the authors' own analysis. This sample is represented by 250,000 or so distinct CDR3 sequences; 20% to 30% of them were singletons. The ten largest clones capture 0.5% to 0.75% of the sample. This clonotype has just a few counts. This receptor's antigen is unknown. No much larger clonotype is one base removed from it; base qualities were not supplied. The CDR3 contains 13 residues, cysteine and phenylalanine counted. Left in the record is the CDR3 DNA by itself, 39 bases read in frame from the first base. The junction shows trimming of 5 bases on V and 5 bases on J, plus 9 bases between the germline ends. CDR1 SNHLY and CDR2 FYNNEI are derived from the germline V gene.

Material for sequencing was blood, either unsorted or a sorted T cell fraction (not recorded which). This chain joins TRBV2 to TRBJ1-4, with no reliable assignment of the D segment. The origin of this receptor is a male donor with ankylosing spondylitis or in good health (not recorded which). CDR3 region: CASSLDGNEKLFF. The nucleotide sequence is given as TGTGCCAGCAGTCTGGACGGAAATGAAAAACTGTTTTTT. The CDR3 plus the reference TRBV2 and TRBJ1-4 genes for the other parts give the full variable domain: EPEVTQTPSHQVTQMGQEVILRCVPISNHLYFYWYRQILGQKVEFLVSFYNNEISEKSEIFDDQFSVERPDGSNFTLKIRSTKLEDSAMYFCASSLDGNEKLFFGSGTQLSVL.